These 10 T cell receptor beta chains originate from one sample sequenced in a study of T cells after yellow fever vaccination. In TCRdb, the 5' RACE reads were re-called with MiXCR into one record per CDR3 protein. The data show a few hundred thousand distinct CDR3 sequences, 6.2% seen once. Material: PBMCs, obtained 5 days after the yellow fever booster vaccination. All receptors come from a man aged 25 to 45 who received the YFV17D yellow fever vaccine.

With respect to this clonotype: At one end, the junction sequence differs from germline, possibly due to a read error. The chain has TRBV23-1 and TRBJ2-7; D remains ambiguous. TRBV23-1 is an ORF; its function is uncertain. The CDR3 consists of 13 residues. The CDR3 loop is CASSPHKTYEQHF. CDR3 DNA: TGCGCCAGCAGTCCACACAAGACCTACGAGCAGCACTTC.

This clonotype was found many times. CDR3 in DNA: TGTGCCATCAGTGAGGGGCAGCGGGAGGCCAATGAGCAGTTCTTC. The encoded protein is CAISEGQREANEQFF. This sequence joins TRBV10-3 and TRBJ2-1; 9 bases line up with TRBD2. Germline CDR1 is ENHRY and CDR2 is SYGVKD. CDR3 size: 15 residues. Trimming took 2 bases from V and 6 from J; bases not matched to a gene: 5.

In nucleotides, the CDR3 is TGTGCCAGCAGCTTAGCTAGCGCGATATACGAGCAGTACTTC. Its translation: CASSLASAIYEQYF. The chain employs TRBV7-2 and TRBJ2-7, with D perhaps TRBD2 (5 bases). Germline V gene sequence: CDR1 SGHTA, CDR2 FQGNSA. V lost 0 bases and J 4 bases, leaving 10 bases between the germline ends. CDR3 length: 14 amino acids. Supplemented by reference TRBV7-2 and TRBJ2-7, the full variable domain reads GAGVSQSPSNKVTEKGKDVELRCDPISGHTALYWYRQSLGQGLEFLIYFQGNSAPDKSGLPSDRFSAERTGGSVSTLTIQRTQQEDSAVYLCASSLASAIYEQYFGPGTRLTVT.

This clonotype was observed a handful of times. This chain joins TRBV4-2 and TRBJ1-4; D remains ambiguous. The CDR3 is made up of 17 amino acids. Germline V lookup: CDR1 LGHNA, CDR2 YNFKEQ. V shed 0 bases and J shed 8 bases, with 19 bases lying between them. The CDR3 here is CASSQELGSLELEKLFF. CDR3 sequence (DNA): TGTGCCAGCAGCCAAGAACTCGGGTCATTGGAGTTGGAAAAACTGTTTTTT.

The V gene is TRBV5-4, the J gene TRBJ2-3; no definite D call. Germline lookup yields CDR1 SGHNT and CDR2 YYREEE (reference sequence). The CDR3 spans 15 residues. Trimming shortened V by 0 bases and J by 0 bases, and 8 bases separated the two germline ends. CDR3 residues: CASSLGDTSTDTQYF. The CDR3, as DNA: TGTGCCAGCAGCTTGGGCGATACTAGCACAGATACGCAGTATTTT.

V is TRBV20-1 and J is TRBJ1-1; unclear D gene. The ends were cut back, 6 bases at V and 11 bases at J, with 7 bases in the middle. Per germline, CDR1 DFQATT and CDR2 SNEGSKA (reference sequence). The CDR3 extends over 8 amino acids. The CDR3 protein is CSAALAFF. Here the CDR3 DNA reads TGCAGTGCCGCGTTGGCTTTCTTT.

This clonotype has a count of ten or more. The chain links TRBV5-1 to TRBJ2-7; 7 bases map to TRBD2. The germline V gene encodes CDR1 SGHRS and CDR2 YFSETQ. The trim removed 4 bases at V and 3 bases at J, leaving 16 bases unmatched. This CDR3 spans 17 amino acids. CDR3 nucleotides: TGCGCCAGCAGCCCTCTCCCCTCGGGGCTAGCGGACTACGAGCAGTACTTC. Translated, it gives CASSPLPSGLADYEQYF.

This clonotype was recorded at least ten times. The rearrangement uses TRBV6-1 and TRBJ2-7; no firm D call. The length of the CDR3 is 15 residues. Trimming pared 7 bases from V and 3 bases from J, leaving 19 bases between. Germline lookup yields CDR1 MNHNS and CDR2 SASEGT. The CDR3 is CASTPGTLGLYEQYF. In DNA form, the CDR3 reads TGTGCCAGCACCCCAGGAACTCTGGGTCTCTACGAGCAGTACTTC.

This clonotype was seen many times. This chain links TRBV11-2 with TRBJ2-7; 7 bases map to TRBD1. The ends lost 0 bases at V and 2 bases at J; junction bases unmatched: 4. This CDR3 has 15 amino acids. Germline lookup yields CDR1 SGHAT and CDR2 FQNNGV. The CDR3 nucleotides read TGTGCCAGCAGCTTAGACCCAGGGGGAACCTACGAGCAGTACTTC. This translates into CASSLDPGGTYEQYF.

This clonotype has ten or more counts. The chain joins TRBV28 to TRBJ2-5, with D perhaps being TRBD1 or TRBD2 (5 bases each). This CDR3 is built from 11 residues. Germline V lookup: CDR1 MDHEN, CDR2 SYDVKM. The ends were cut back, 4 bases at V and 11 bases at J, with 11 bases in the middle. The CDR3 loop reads CASSWGSHQYF. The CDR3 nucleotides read TGTGCCAGCAGTTGGGGGAGTCATCAGTACTTC.